Each of the 25 T cell receptor beta chains below was sequenced from the same sample in a study of monozygotic twins with inflammatory bowel disease. One entry per CDR3 protein, without DNA, is what TCRdb gives after re-calling the 5' RACE reads. The table lists roughly 120,000 distinct CDR3 sequences, with around 11% in the top ten. The sequenced material came from blood. Every receptor here comes from a human donor with ulcerative colitis or Crohn's disease, or a healthy co-twin of an affected twin (not recorded which).

J is TRBJ2-7 and V is TRBV27; absent DNA, TCRdb's TRBD1 call cannot be checked. Germline V lookup: CDR1 MNHEY, CDR2 SMNVEV (reference sequence). CDR3 length equals 14 residues. CDR3 protein: CASGNTGTGHEQYF.

The gene calls are TRBV5-1 and TRBJ2-3; TCRdb picks TRBD1, but there is no DNA to check that call. The CDR3 consists of 13 residues. Germline CDR1 and CDR2: SGHRS and YFSETQ. This chain's CDR3 is CASRPAGGDTQYF.

The chain uses TRBV21-1 and TRBJ2-5. TRBV21-1 is termed a pseudogene. This CDR3 spans 13 amino acids. The CDR3 sequence is CASSQAYQETQYF.

V gene TRBV12-3 or TRBV12-4 combines with J gene TRBJ1-5; the TRBD1 assignment by TCRdb is unverifiable without DNA. The CDR3 is 13 amino acids. CDR3 sequence: CASSPWSNQPQHF.

The chain recombines TRBV7-6 with TRBJ2-7; TCRdb indicates TRBD2, and absent DNA this call remains unverified. Germline-derived CDR1 and CDR2 are SGHVS and FNYEAQ. The CDR3 loop spans 16 amino acids. The CDR3 sequence: CASSVRLAGGSYEQYF.

The chain joins TRBV5-1 to TRBJ2-7; TCRdb outputs TRBD2, but without DNA this stays unchecked. The CDR3 totals 14 residues. Germline values: CDR1 SGHRS, CDR2 YFSETQ. This CDR3 is CASSGLASPLEQYF.

The chain is built from TRBV10-3 and TRBJ2-1; absent DNA, TCRdb's TRBD1 call cannot be checked. From germline, CDR1 is ENHRY and CDR2 SYGVKD. This CDR3 contains 16 residues. The CDR3 protein is CAIGETGGAPGDEQFF.

V usage is TRBV4-3 and J usage is TRBJ2-3; TCRdb's D call, TRBD1, is unchecked because there is no DNA. Germline lookup yields CDR1 LGHNA and CDR2 YSLEER. The CDR3 length is 17 residues. CDR3 loop: CASSQERDSFFGSLLFF.

CDR3: CASSHERSETDTEAFF. The rearrangement uses TRBV3-1 and TRBJ1-1. This CDR3 region has 16 residues. From germline, CDR1 is LGHDT and CDR2 YNNKEL (reference sequence).

V gene TRBV7-8 combines with J gene TRBJ2-1. Germline loops: CDR1 SGHVS, CDR2 FQNEAQ. This CDR3 has 16 residues. CDR3 amino acids: CASSLALGDTYNEQFF.

Here the CDR3 reads CASRRDRAETQYF. V is TRBV5-4 and J is TRBJ2-5; TCRdb's D gene call, TRBD1, goes unchecked for lack of DNA. Per the germline V gene, CDR1 is SGHNT and CDR2 is YYREEE (reference sequence). This CDR3 region has 13 residues.

This sequence joins TRBV5-5 and TRBJ2-3; checking the TCRdb D call of TRBD2 is not possible without DNA. CDR3 length: 14 amino acids. Germline V CDR1 and CDR2: SGHKS, YYEKEE (reference sequence). CDR3 region: CASRDSGGADTQYF.

V and J are TRBV6-8 and TRBJ2-1; the D gene TCRdb calls, TRBD2, cannot be checked with no DNA. The length of the CDR3 is 15 residues. Germline CDR1 and CDR2: MNHGY and SAAAGT. CDR3 loop: CASSYWASGSSEQFF.

The V call is TRBV18, the J call TRBJ2-7; the TCRdb call, TRBD2, lacks DNA for checking. The CDR3 has 15 residues. The V gene's germline CDR1 is KGHSH and CDR2 LQKENI. CDR3 region: CASSPPTTARNEQYF.

The V gene is TRBV12-5, the J gene TRBJ2-7; the D call of TRBD2 rests on TCRdb alone, since no DNA is present to check it. This CDR3 is built from 20 residues. Germline CDR1 reads LGHNT; CDR2 reads FRNRAP. CDR3 region: CASGLPTLAGEPMVSYEQYF.

This rearrangement joins TRBV5-1 to TRBJ2-3; the TRBD1 assignment by TCRdb is unverifiable without DNA. Germline loops: CDR1 SGHRS, CDR2 YFSETQ. There are 17 residues in the CDR3. CDR3 amino acids: CASSLSGQPLPTDTQYF.

V usage is TRBV7-9 and J usage is TRBJ1-2. Germline lookup yields CDR1 SEHNR and CDR2 FQNEAQ (reference sequence). The length of the CDR3 is 12 residues. The CDR3 sequence: CASSPVNYGYTF.

V usage is TRBV20-1 and J usage is TRBJ2-3; no DNA is available, so the TRBD1 call from TCRdb remains unchecked. The germline CDR1 and CDR2 sequences are DFQATT and SNEGSKA (reference sequence). The CDR3 runs 15 residues. The CDR3 reads CSAPPFGPSTDTQYF.

This sequence joins TRBV27 and TRBJ1-1. CDR1 is MNHEY and CDR2 is SMNVEV in the germline V gene (reference sequence). The CDR3 has 14 amino acids. This CDR3 reads CASSLLPSWAEAFF.

V and J are TRBV6-5 and TRBJ2-7; TCRdb outputs TRBD1, but without DNA this stays unchecked. The CDR3 is made up of 13 amino acids. Germline-derived CDR1 and CDR2 are MNHEY and SVGAGI. CDR3 residues: CASRPQGYDEQYF.

The V call is TRBV7-8, the J call TRBJ2-4; there is no DNA to check the TCRdb D call of TRBD2. CDR3 size: 15 residues. Germline CDR1 reads SGHVS; CDR2 reads FQNEAQ. CDR3 region: CASSLRREDKNIQYF.

This chain connects TRBV5-1 to TRBJ2-5; TCRdb reports TRBD2, a call that lacks DNA to check it against. CDR1 and CDR2 (germline): SGHRS, YFSETQ. This CDR3 has 15 amino acids. CDR3 residues: CASSLASGGAETQYF. Based on the CDR3 plus reference TRBV5-1 and TRBJ2-5, the full variable domain is KAGVTQTPRYLIKTRGQQVTLSCSPISGHRSVSWYQQTPGQGLQFLFEYFSETQRNKGNFPGRFSGRQFSNSRSEMNVSTLELGDSALYLCASSLASGGAETQYFGPGTRLLVL.

The genes are TRBV7-2 and TRBJ2-2; TCRdb picks TRBD2, but there is no DNA to check that call. In germline, CDR1 is SGHTA, CDR2 FQGNSA. CDR3 size: 16 residues. The CDR3 region is CASSATRGWDTGELFF.

This chain uses TRBV5-1 with TRBJ2-5; lacking DNA, the TRBD1 call made by TCRdb goes unchecked. The CDR3 is 14 residues long. The V gene's germline CDR1 is SGHRS and CDR2 YFSETQ. CDR3 loop: CASSLLPGPETQYF.

This sequence joins TRBV11-3 and TRBJ2-5; absent DNA, TCRdb's TRBD1 call cannot be checked. The CDR3 totals 14 residues. Germline V gives CDR1 SGHNT, CDR2 YENEEA. The CDR3: CASSPWGTQETQYF.